The 3 T cell receptor beta chains below were found in one sample sequenced in a study of T cells in localized non-small cell lung cancer. The repertoire was sequenced with immunoSEQ multiplex PCR; TCRdb's copy has only in-frame clones and lacks some. The profile shows 52,000 or so clones, roughly 89% of them singletons. The sequencing used peripheral blood, collected before any cancer treatment. All receptors come from a male donor at least 60 years old with stage III squamous cell lung carcinoma.

CDR3 nucleotides: TGTGCCAGCAGTTCGGGACAGATCACAGATACGCAGTATTTT. This gives the protein CASSSGQITDTQYF. This chain connects TRBV28 to TRBJ2-3; the match to TRBD1 covers 7 bases. The junction had 3 bases not matched to a gene; V was cut back by 4 bases and J by 2 bases. The CDR3 is 14 residues long. Germline V CDR1 and CDR2: MDHEN, SYDVKM.

This chain joins TRBV30 and TRBJ1-3; D is undetermined. Germline CDR1 is GTSNPN and CDR2 is SVGIG (reference sequence). Deletions cut 3 bases from V and 8 bases from J, with 14 bases between. The CDR3 sequence is 13 residues long. CDR3 sequence: CAWSSDIADTIYF. The CDR3 DNA follows: TGTGCCTGGAGCAGCGACATCGCGGACACCATATATTTT.

The genes are TRBV7-8 and TRBJ2-1, with 10 positions matching TRBD1. The CDR3 has 15 amino acids. The ends lost 5 bases at V and 9 bases at J; junction bases unmatched: 10. Germline CDR1 reads SGHVS; CDR2 reads FQNEAQ. CDR3 DNA: TGTGCCAGCAGCGCAGCCGGGACAGGGGTGGGTGAGCAGTTCTTC. The encoded protein is CASSAAGTGVGEQFF.